The clone carrying this T cell receptor beta chain was recorded a few times. As yet, its antigen is unknown. Germline lookup yields CDR1 SNHLY and CDR2 FYNNEI. V was pared by 1 base and J by 5 bases, with 5 bases between. CDR3 length equals 12 residues. The data were taken from a study of identical twins. Broader study findings: Twin pairs' shared out-of-frame alpha sequences were enriched in low generation probability.

TCRdb used MiXCR to reprocess the 5' RACE reads, holding one entry per CDR3 protein. The sample contains hundreds of thousands of distinct CDR3 sequences, around a sixth of which appear only once. The sample was also reused in another study, on T cells expressing NK-cell markers. From that paper: Sequenced donors, eight in total, included seven who were HCMV-seropositive and one who was seronegative. For several experiments, T cell sorting was restricted to the alpha-beta TCR population by means of an anti-gamma-delta TCR antibody.

The chain joins TRBV2 to TRBJ2-5; no clear D gene. Specimen: PBMCs. This clonotype was sampled from a woman in her late teens or twenties in good health. CDR3: CASSEERETQYF. The CDR3, as DNA: TGTGCCAGCAGTGAAGAGAGGGAGACCCAGTACTTC.